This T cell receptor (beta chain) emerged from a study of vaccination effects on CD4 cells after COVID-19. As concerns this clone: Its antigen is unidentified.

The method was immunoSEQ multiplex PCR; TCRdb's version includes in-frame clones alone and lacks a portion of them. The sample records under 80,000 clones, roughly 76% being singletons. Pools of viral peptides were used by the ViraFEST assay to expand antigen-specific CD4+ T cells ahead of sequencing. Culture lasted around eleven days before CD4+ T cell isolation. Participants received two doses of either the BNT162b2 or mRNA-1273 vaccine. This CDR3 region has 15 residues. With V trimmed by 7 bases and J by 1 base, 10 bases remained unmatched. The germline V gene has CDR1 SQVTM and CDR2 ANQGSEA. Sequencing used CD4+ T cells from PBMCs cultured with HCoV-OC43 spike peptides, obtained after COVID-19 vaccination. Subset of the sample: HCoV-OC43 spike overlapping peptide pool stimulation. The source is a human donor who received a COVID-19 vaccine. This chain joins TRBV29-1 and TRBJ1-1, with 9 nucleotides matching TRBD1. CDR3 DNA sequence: TGCAGCGCCACCTTAATGGGACAGGGGAACACTGAAGCTTTCTTT. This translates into CSATLMGQGNTEAFF.